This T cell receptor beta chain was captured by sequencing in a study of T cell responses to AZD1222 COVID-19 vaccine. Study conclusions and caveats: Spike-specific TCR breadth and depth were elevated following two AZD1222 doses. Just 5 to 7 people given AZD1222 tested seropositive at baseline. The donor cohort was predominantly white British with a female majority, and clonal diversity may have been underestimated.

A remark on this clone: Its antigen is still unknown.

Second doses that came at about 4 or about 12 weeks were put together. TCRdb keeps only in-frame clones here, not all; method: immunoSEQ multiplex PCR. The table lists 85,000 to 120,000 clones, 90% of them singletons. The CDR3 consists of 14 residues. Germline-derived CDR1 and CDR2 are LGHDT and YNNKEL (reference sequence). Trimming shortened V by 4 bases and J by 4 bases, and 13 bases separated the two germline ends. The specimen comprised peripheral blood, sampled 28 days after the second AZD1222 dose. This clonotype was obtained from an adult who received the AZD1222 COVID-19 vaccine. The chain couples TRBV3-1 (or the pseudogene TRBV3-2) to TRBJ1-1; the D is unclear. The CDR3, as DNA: TGTGCCAGCAGCCCCTCGGGGTTTCGCACTGAAGCTTTCTTT. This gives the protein CASSPSGFRTEAFF.